The 25 T cell receptor beta chains reported below all come from one sample, sequenced in a study of CD8 T cells in ankylosing spondylitis. TCRdb reanalysed the 5' RACE reads using MiXCR and keeps one entry per CDR3 protein. This repertoire shows around 330,000 distinct CDR3 sequences, 11% found once; its top ten account for about 10%. The sample comprised blood, either unsorted or a sorted T cell fraction (not recorded which). Source of these receptors: a female donor with ankylosing spondylitis or in good health (not recorded which).

The table lists this clonotype with many counts. The chain couples TRBV3-1 to TRBJ1-3, with 7 nucleotides matching TRBD1. The CDR3 runs to 20 residues. Germline assignment: CDR1 LGHDT and CDR2 YNNKEL (reference sequence). The J segment lost 0 bases and the V segment lost 0 bases, leaving 14 bases of the junction unmatched. CDR3 residues: CASSQEGTLRGQSSGNTIYF. For the CDR3, the DNA is TGTGCCAGCAGCCAAGAGGGCACCCTAAGGGGGCAAAGCTCTGGAAACACCATATATTTT.

Many counts were recorded for this clonotype. The J gene is TRBJ2-7, the V gene TRBV6-5; 10 positions match TRBD2. CDR1 is MNHEY, CDR2 SVGAGI, per germline. This CDR3 has 18 amino acids. V shed 2 bases, J shed 5 bases, and the junction held 15 bases outside the gene matches. CDR3 amino acids: CASSYDTVAGGFGDEQYF. The CDR3 coding sequence is TGTGCCAGCAGTTACGATACGGTAGCGGGGGGATTTGGCGACGAGCAGTACTTC.

This clonotype was counted only a few times. The chain combines TRBV10-3 with TRBJ1-1, with a tentative D call TRBD1 (6 bases). The CDR3 has 17 residues. Trimming removed 3 bases from V and 3 bases from J, with 20 bases in between. The germline V gene encodes CDR1 ENHRY and CDR2 SYGVKD. The CDR3 sequence: CAISDSGTTNLYTEAFF. The DNA for the CDR3 is TGTGCCATCAGTGACTCCGGGACAACTAACCTTTACACTGAAGCTTTCTTT.

This clonotype was detected only a few times. The conserved phenylalanine or tryptophan is not found at the CDR3 terminus, so this likely reflects a read error. Because the CDR3's place on the DNA is in doubt, the DNA is left out and the CDR3 is given as listed by TCRdb. The genes are TRBV12-3 or TRBV12-4 and TRBJ1-2; the listed D gene, TRBD1, was not tested against the DNA. Including both end residues, the CDR3 is 13 amino acids long. The CDR3 here is CASSLAMGQPQAL.

Concerning this clonotype itself: Being one base from a much bigger clone, this may be a read error. The chain carries TRBV15 and TRBJ2-5; 7 positions match TRBD2. Trimming cost V 3 bases and J 0 bases; bases outside gene matches: 10. From germline, CDR1 is LNHNV and CDR2 YYDKDF (reference sequence). The CDR3 is 17 residues long. The CDR3, as DNA: TGTGCCACCAGCAGTCGTGGAGGTAGCGGGCACCAAGAGACCCAGTACTTC. It translates to CATSSRGGSGHQETQYF. Together with reference TRBV15 and TRBJ2-5, the CDR3 gives the full variable domain: DAMVIQNPRYQVTQFGKPVTLSCSQTLNHNVMYWYQQKSSQAPKLLFHYYDKDFNNEADTPDNFQSRRPNTSFCFLDIRSPGLGDTAMYLCATSSRGGSGHQETQYFGPGTRLLVL.

This clonotype was detected only a few times. The genes are TRBV5-1 and TRBJ1-4; D may be TRBD1 (5 bases). Germline CDR1 reads SGHRS; CDR2 reads YFSETQ. The germline V and J ends were trimmed by 4 bases and 12 bases, with 10 bases remaining between them. The CDR3 contains 11 residues. Here the CDR3 DNA reads TGCGCCAGCAGCGGGGCTGGGGAACTGTTTTTT. It specifies CASSGAGELFF. Full variable domain (rest looked up from reference TRBV5-1 and TRBJ1-4): KAGVTQTPRYLIKTRGQQVTLSCSPISGHRSVSWYQQTPGQGLQFLFEYFSETQRNKGNFPGRFSGRQFSNSRSEMNVSTLELGDSALYLCASSGAGELFFGSGTQLSVL.

The CDR3 spells CAISPDIQETQYF. The DNA of the CDR3 is TGTGCCATCAGTCCAGATATCCAAGAGACCCAGTACTTC. This sequence joins TRBV10-3 and TRBJ2-5, with D hard to call. V lost 5 bases, J lost 1 base, and 8 bases lay in between. The germline V gene encodes CDR1 ENHRY and CDR2 SYGVKD. This CDR3 region has 13 residues.

This chain joins TRBV5-8 and TRBJ2-7; 8 nucleotides agree with TRBD2. Looked up from germline, CDR1 is SGHTS and CDR2 is YDEGEE. This CDR3 has 13 residues. With V trimmed by 0 bases and J by 6 bases, 2 bases remained unmatched. CDR3: CASSLGLAREQYF. Written as DNA, the CDR3 is TGTGCCAGCAGCTTGGGACTAGCGCGCGAGCAGTACTTC. The full variable domain, rest sourced from reference TRBV5-8 and TRBJ2-7, is EAGVTQSPTHLIKTRGQQATLRCSPISGHTSVYWYQQALGLGLQFLLWYDEGEERNRGNFPPRFSGRQFPNYSSELNVNALELEDSALYLCASSLGLAREQYFGPGTRLTVT.

In this sample, this clonotype turned up many times. J is TRBJ1-5 and V is TRBV20-1; 9 bases line up with TRBD1. CDR3 length: 17 amino acids. CDR1 and CDR2 (germline): DFQATT, SNEGSKA (reference sequence). V was clipped by 3 bases and J by 1 base; unmatched bases: 10. The CDR3 nucleotides are TGCAGTGCTAGTACTTGGGGACAGGGACGCAGCAATCAGCCCCAGCATTTT. Its protein is CSASTWGQGRSNQPQHF.

This clonotype was picked up a small number of times. The chain couples TRBV20-1 to TRBJ2-7, with 7 nucleotides matching TRBD1. J was trimmed by 3 bases and V by 3 bases; bases with no gene match: 8. CDR1 and CDR2 (germline): DFQATT, SNEGSKA (reference sequence). The CDR3 runs 14 residues. As DNA, the CDR3 is TGCAGTGCTAGTAGGGGGACAGAGCACTACGAGCAGTACTTC. Translating gives CSASRGTEHYEQYF.

This clonotype was counted ten times or more. This sequence joins TRBV27 and TRBJ2-1, with TRBD2 matching over 9 bases. Losses at the gene ends were 6 bases for V and 2 bases for J; bases not matched to a gene: 8. The CDR3 has 16 residues. Germline CDR1 MNHEY, CDR2 SMNVEV (reference sequence). CDR3 in amino acids: CASRFSLAGAYNEQFF. CDR3 in DNA: TGTGCCAGCAGATTCTCCTTAGCGGGAGCCTACAATGAGCAGTTCTTC.

This clonotype showed up many times. This chain connects TRBV28 to TRBJ1-1, with 7 bases aligning to TRBD1. The J segment lost 0 bases and the V segment lost 5 bases, leaving 9 bases of the junction unmatched. The CDR3 covers 16 residues. Germline V gene data show CDR1 as MDHEN and CDR2 as SYDVKM. CDR3 protein: CASSQTGEGMNTEAFF. The CDR3, as DNA: TGTGCCAGCAGTCAAACAGGGGAGGGGATGAACACTGAAGCTTTCTTT.

This clonotype appeared many times. The chain has TRBV20-1 and TRBJ2-7; D may match TRBD1 or TRBD2 (6 bases each). Trimming removed 3 bases at V and 1 base at J, with 13 bases between. Germline V gene data show CDR1 as DFQATT and CDR2 as SNEGSKA (reference sequence). This CDR3 spans 14 amino acids. The CDR3: CSARRGGPSYEQYF. In nucleotides, the CDR3 is TGCAGTGCTAGGAGAGGGGGGCCTTCCTACGAGCAGTACTTC.

In this sample, this clonotype turned up many times. The V and J genes are TRBV29-1 and TRBJ2-1, with D possibly matching TRBD1 (7 bases). Germline CDR1 reads SQVTM; CDR2 reads ANQGSEA. The CDR3 consists of 17 residues. The V end was cut by 6 bases, the J end by 0 bases, with 21 bases between. In nucleotides, the CDR3 is TGCAGCGTCAGGAGGGGGATGACAGGGAGCTCCTACAATGAGCAGTTCTTC. Its translation is CSVRRGMTGSSYNEQFF.

The chain joins TRBV21-1 to TRBJ2-1; the D call of TRBD2 is as the table states it, not checked on the DNA. TRBV21-1 is marked as a pseudogene. The CDR3 has 12 residues. CDR3 residues: CASTGGGNEQFF. The CDR3 DNA reads TGTGCCAGCACCGGGGGGGGAAATGAGCAGTTCTTC.

In this sample, this clonotype turned up a few times. The gene calls are TRBV20-1 and TRBJ1-5; D perhaps matches TRBD1 (6 bases). Per the germline V gene, CDR1 is DFQATT and CDR2 is SNEGSKA (reference sequence). This CDR3 contains 14 residues. Trimming left V 6 bases short and J 7 bases short, with 19 bases between. The CDR3 region has the DNA TGCAGTGCCCCGGAAGGGGGGGCAGGGCAGCCCCAGCATTTT. Translated, it gives CSAPEGGAGQPQHF.

The table lists this clonotype with many counts. The chain carries TRBV20-1 and TRBJ2-7; 8 positions agree with TRBD1. V dropped 1 base and J dropped 4; count of bases not matched to a gene: 6. The germline V gene has CDR1 DFQATT and CDR2 SNEGSKA (reference sequence). The CDR3 is 14 residues long. CDR3 amino acids: CSARALDREYEQYF. CDR3 nucleotides: TGCAGTGCTAGAGCTCTGGACAGGGAGTACGAGCAGTACTTC.

The chain carries TRBV19 and TRBJ2-1; D might be TRBD1 (5 bases). The V and J ends lost 6 bases and 6 bases respectively, with 21 bases between them. CDR3 length equals 16 residues. CDR1 and CDR2 (germline): LNHDA, SQIVND (reference sequence). The CDR3 DNA sequence: TGTGCCAGTAGCAAGAGCCAGGGTAAGGGGTCCAATGAGCAGTTCTTC. Its protein product is CASSKSQGKGSNEQFF.

This clonotype was observed a handful of times. V and J are TRBV10-3 and TRBJ2-7; possibly TRBD2 for D (6 bases). Germline CDR1 ENHRY, CDR2 SYGVKD. The CDR3 is 16 residues long. Deletions cut 2 bases from V and 1 base from J, with 15 bases between. Here the CDR3 DNA reads TGTGCCATCAGTGAGGCAAAAGGACTAAGATCCTACGAGCAGTACTTC. Translation: CAISEAKGLRSYEQYF.

The V call is TRBV18, the J call TRBJ1-5, with 7 bases identical to TRBD1. This CDR3 region has 14 residues. V was clipped by 3 bases and J by 5 bases; unmatched bases: 4. Germline CDR1 KGHSH, CDR2 LQKENI. The CDR3 loop reads CASSPDRTHQPQHF. The CDR3 DNA sequence: TGTGCCAGCTCACCGGACAGGACTCATCAGCCCCAGCATTTT.

This chain's CDR3 is CASSQVGTGAVIDTQYF. The CDR3 bases are TGTGCCAGCAGCCAAGTGGGGACAGGCGCCGTGATTGATACGCAGTATTTT. The rearrangement joins TRBV6-2 or TRBV6-3 to TRBJ2-3, with 8 bases identical to TRBD1. V gave up 6 bases and J gave up 6 bases; unmatched junction bases: 17. This CDR3 comprises 17 residues. The germline gives CDR1 MNHEY, CDR2 SVGEGT.

The chain carries TRBV6-1 and TRBJ1-6; unclear D gene. V gave up 6 bases and J gave up 7 bases, with 10 bases separating them. Per germline, CDR1 MNHNS and CDR2 SASEGT. This CDR3 has 13 amino acids. The CDR3 sequence: CASSGGRNSPLHF. CDR3 sequence (DNA): TGTGCCAGCAGCGGAGGGCGGAATTCACCCCTCCACTTT.

This clonotype was seen once. The V gene is TRBV7-3, the J gene TRBJ2-6; unclear D gene. The CDR3 covers 16 residues. With 0 bases removed from V and 3 bases from J, the gap between germline ends came to 9 bases. The germline gives CDR1 SGHTA, CDR2 FQGTGA. CDR3 in DNA: TGTGCCAGCAGCTTAACTGGTGGGGTTGGGGCCAACGTCCTGACTTTC. Protein sequence: CASSLTGGVGANVLTF.

The genes are TRBV4-3 and TRBJ1-2; weak D call: TRBD1 (5 bases). Trimming shortened V by 0 bases and J by 4 bases, and 21 bases separated the two germline ends. The CDR3 covers 18 residues. CDR1 is LGHNA, CDR2 YSLEER, per germline. The CDR3 sequence is CASSQDGRGDPTLYGYTF. In DNA form, the CDR3 reads TGCGCCAGCAGCCAAGATGGAAGGGGTGACCCCACCCTCTATGGCTACACCTTC.

This clonotype showed up many times. CDR3 sequence reads: CASSWVTDTQYF. The CDR3 DNA follows: TGTGCCAGCAGCTGGGTGACAGATACGCAGTATTTT. The chain recombines TRBV12-3 or TRBV12-4 with TRBJ2-3; D ambiguous. V gave up 6 bases and J gave up 3 bases, with 7 bases separating them. The CDR3 sequence is 12 residues long.